Below, 30 T cell receptor beta chains from the same sample are listed, as sequenced in a study of blood T cell repertoires in COVID-19. Using immunoSEQ multiplex PCR, the repertoire was profiled, and TCRdb retains in-frame clones only, with some absent. The table has 200,000 to 250,000 clones, roughly nine tenths seen once. The specimen was PBMCs or T cells enriched from blood (not recorded which). These receptors came from a woman aged 45-65 years in a cohort exposed to, infected with or recovered from COVID-19 (not recorded which).

The chain recombines TRBV4-3 with TRBJ1-1; the D gene is possibly TRBD1 (5 bases). The CDR3 covers 15 residues. CDR1 LGHNA and CDR2 YSLEER come from the germline V gene. The V gene lost 1 base and the J gene lost 5 bases, with 14 bases spanning the gap. The chain's CDR3 is CASSQAAGRDTEAFF. CDR3 in DNA: TGCGCCAGCAGCCAAGCTGCAGGGCGGGATACTGAAGCTTTCTTT.

The chain links TRBV7-8 to TRBJ1-2; 7 bases are a match to TRBD1. Germline CDR1 reads SGHVS; CDR2 reads FQNEAQ. V lost 5 bases to trimming and J lost 7 bases; unmatched junction nucleotides: 10. This CDR3 spans 14 amino acids. CDR3 protein: CASSASSGGFGYTF. CDR3 sequence (DNA): TGTGCCAGCAGCGCCTCGTCAGGGGGTTTTGGCTACACCTTC. Variable domain in full (rest from reference TRBV7-8 and TRBJ1-2): GAGVSQSPRYKVAKRGQDVALRCDPISGHVSLFWYQQALGQGPEFLTYFQNEAQLDKSGLPSDRFFAERPEGSVSTLKIQRTQQEDSAVYLCASSASSGGFGYTFGSGTRLTVV.

This rearrangement joins TRBV20-1 to TRBJ2-7, with a tentative D call TRBD1 (5 bases). The CDR3 extends over 17 amino acids. Trimming left V 3 bases short and J 0 bases short, with 21 bases between. Germline loops: CDR1 DFQATT, CDR2 SNEGSKA (reference sequence). For the CDR3, the DNA is TGCAGTGCTAGTGCTCTGGAAGGGGCATCTTACTCCTACGAGCAGTACTTC. This sequence encodes CSASALEGASYSYEQYF.

The CDR3 loop is CASSQVEGNTIYF. For the CDR3, the DNA is TGCGCCAGCAGCCAAGTTGAGGGAAACACCATATATTTT. The chain combines TRBV4-1 with TRBJ1-3; D gene unclear. The CDR3 has 13 amino acids. Germline assignment: CDR1 MGHRA and CDR2 YSYEKL. With 1 base removed from V and 4 bases from J, the gap between germline ends came to 5 bases.

This chain joins TRBV28 and TRBJ1-4; the D is unclear. This CDR3 is built from 13 residues. Per the germline V gene, CDR1 is MDHEN and CDR2 is SYDVKM. The V end was cut by 5 bases, the J end by 4 bases, with 8 bases between. The CDR3 DNA follows: TGTGCCAGCAGTACGGTTTATAATGAAAAACTGTTTTTT. The encoded protein is CASSTVYNEKLFF.

This sequence joins TRBV9 and TRBJ1-6, with no clear D. Germline CDR1 SGDLS, CDR2 YYNGEE. The CDR3 contains 16 residues. Trimming stripped 4 bases from V and 13 bases from J, with 24 bases between. CDR3 protein: CASSPPGEAARRPLHF. For the CDR3, the DNA is TGTGCCAGCAGCCCGCCCGGGGAGGCAGCCCGACGGCCCCTCCACTTT.

The gene calls are TRBV7-6 and TRBJ2-3; 13 positions agree with TRBD2. Germline V gives CDR1 SGHVS, CDR2 FNYEAQ. The V gene end was trimmed by 2 bases and the J gene end by 6 bases; junction bases not matched to a gene: 2. The CDR3 has 15 amino acids. Here the CDR3 DNA reads TGTGCCAGCAGCTTAACTAGCGGGGGGGCGGATACGCAGTATTTT. This sequence encodes CASSLTSGGADTQYF.

In this sample, this clone turned up a few times. The chain combines TRBV9 with TRBJ1-6, with 9 bases matching TRBD1. Germline CDR1 SGDLS, CDR2 YYNGEE. The CDR3 is 15 residues long. V lost 7 bases and J lost 5; bases outside the gene matches: 7. The DNA for the CDR3 is TGTGCCAGCGGGACAGGGAATGTGGATAATTCACCCCTCCACTTT. Protein sequence: CASGTGNVDNSPLHF.

The gene calls are TRBV7-2 and TRBJ2-2, with TRBD2 matching 8 bases. The length of the CDR3 is 16 residues. Germline V gene sequence: CDR1 SGHTA, CDR2 FQGNSA. Trimming took 7 bases from V and 7 from J; bases not matched to a gene: 14. The CDR3: CASKTPSGGGLGELFF. The CDR3 nucleotides are TGTGCCAGCAAGACCCCAAGCGGGGGTGGGCTCGGGGAGCTGTTTTTT.

This chain uses TRBV2 with TRBJ1-1, with TRBD1 as a possible D gene (6 bases). Germline CDR1 reads SNHLY; CDR2 reads FYNNEI. With 7 bases removed from V and 3 bases from J, the gap between germline ends came to 15 bases. The CDR3 extends over 14 amino acids. CDR3 sequence reads: CASTGAREYTEAFF. The CDR3 DNA is TGTGCCAGCACAGGGGCGCGTGAGTACACTGAAGCTTTCTTT.

The chain employs TRBV18 and TRBJ2-3, with 11 bases fitting TRBD2. Germline CDR1 KGHSH, CDR2 LQKENI. The CDR3 has 14 amino acids. V shed 6 bases, J shed 4 bases, and the junction held 3 bases outside the gene matches. The CDR3 sequence is CASSGTSGPDTQYF. In DNA, the CDR3 is TGTGCCAGCTCCGGGACTAGCGGTCCAGATACGCAGTATTTT.

This chain uses TRBV5-6 with TRBJ1-2; no definite D call. Germline values: CDR1 SGHDT, CDR2 YYEEEE. The CDR3 spans 14 residues. Trimming shortened V by 4 bases and J by 4 bases, and 14 bases separated the two germline ends. This CDR3 reads CASSPTGNSYGYTF. CDR3 bases: TGTGCCAGCAGCCCAACCGGGAACAGCTATGGCTACACCTTC.

This clone was seen only a few times. This rearrangement joins TRBV13 to TRBJ1-3; the D is unclear. CDR3 size: 18 residues. The V gene's germline CDR1 is PRHDT and CDR2 FYEKMQ (reference sequence). Trimming removed 1 base from V and 0 bases from J, with 16 bases in between. CDR3 sequence: CASSLVDGHLSSGNTIYF. The CDR3 nucleotides read TGTGCCAGCAGCTTAGTGGATGGGCACCTAAGCTCTGGAAACACCATATATTTT.

The CDR3: CASSLGRGPQHF. CDR3 sequence (DNA): TGTGCCAGCAGCTTGGGTCGGGGGCCCCAGCATTTT. The chain links TRBV11-2 to TRBJ1-5; D not certain. Trimming left V 3 bases short and J 9 bases short, with 9 bases between. CDR3 length equals 12 residues. Per the germline V gene, CDR1 is SGHAT and CDR2 is FQNNGV.

The gene calls are TRBV11-2 and TRBJ1-1; no clear D. The germline V and J ends were trimmed by 3 bases and 3 bases, with 11 bases remaining between them. The germline V gene encodes CDR1 SGHAT and CDR2 FQNNGV. The CDR3 extends over 14 amino acids. CDR3 region: CASSLVRRDTEAFF. Here the CDR3 DNA reads TGTGCCAGCAGCTTGGTGCGGCGGGACACTGAAGCTTTCTTT.

The gene calls are TRBV4-3 and TRBJ1-2; TRBD1 aligns across 7 bases. The length of the CDR3 is 15 residues. Germline V gene sequence: CDR1 LGHNA, CDR2 YSLEER. With V trimmed by 5 bases and J by 1 base, 7 bases remained unmatched. CDR3 residues: CASSTLSGGNYGYTF. DNA of the CDR3: TGCGCCAGCAGCACCCTCTCAGGGGGTAACTATGGCTACACCTTC.

The rearrangement joins TRBV29-1 to TRBJ1-4; D call uncertain. The V end lost 4 bases, the J end lost 5 bases, and 11 bases lay between the germline ends. Germline V lookup: CDR1 SQVTM, CDR2 ANQGSEA. The CDR3 has 13 residues. The CDR3 DNA sequence: TGCAGCGTTGGGGCAGACCCCAATGAAAAACTGTTTTTT. This sequence encodes CSVGADPNEKLFF.

The genes are TRBV7-2 and TRBJ2-1; 8 bases match TRBD1. The germline gives CDR1 SGHTA, CDR2 FQGNSA. The V gene end was trimmed by 5 bases and the J gene end by 3 bases; junction bases not matched to a gene: 18. This CDR3 is built from 19 residues. As DNA, the CDR3 is TGTGCCAGCAGCCCCAGGACAGGGAAAAGGCCAGACAACTACAATGAGCAGTTCTTC. Amino acid sequence: CASSPRTGKRPDNYNEQFF.

This clone has only one observation. The rearrangement links TRBV5-1 to TRBJ2-5; 11 nucleotides align to TRBD2. V lost 2 bases to trimming and J lost 2 bases; unmatched junction nucleotides: 8. This CDR3 is built from 17 residues. Germline CDR1 is SGHRS and CDR2 is YFSETQ. CDR3 loop: CASSFGQLAGGQETQYF. The CDR3 nucleotides read TGCGCCAGCAGCTTTGGTCAGCTAGCGGGGGGACAAGAGACCCAGTACTTC.

Worth noting for this clone: Distinct nucleotide sequences in the sample also encode this CDR3. V usage is TRBV7-3 and J usage is TRBJ1-2, with 8 bases matching TRBD1. From germline, CDR1 is SGHTA and CDR2 FQGTGA. The CDR3 sequence is 13 residues long. J gave up 3 bases and V 6 bases, and 3 bases lay outside the gene matches. The CDR3 coding sequence is TGTGCCAGCAGTTTGACAGGGGACTATGGCTACACCTTC. It yields the protein CASSLTGDYGYTF. Full variable domain (outside the CDR3, taken from reference TRBV7-3 and TRBJ1-2): GAGVSQTPSNKVTEKGKYVELRCDPISGHTALYWYRQSLGQGPEFLIYFQGTGAADDSGLPNDRFFAVRPEGSVSTLKIQRTERGDSAVYLCASSLTGDYGYTFGSGTRLTVV.

This chain uses TRBV5-4 with TRBJ2-5, with TRBD2 matching 8 bases. J was trimmed by 2 bases and V by 1 base; bases with no gene match: 7. Per germline, CDR1 SGHNT and CDR2 YYREEE (reference sequence). The CDR3 is made up of 16 amino acids. The chain's CDR3 is CASSLTGGPPQETQYF. The CDR3 nucleotides read TGTGCCAGCAGCTTGACGGGGGGGCCGCCGCAAGAGACCCAGTACTTC. Variable domain in full (rest from reference TRBV5-4 and TRBJ2-5): ETGVTQSPTHLIKTRGQQVTLRCSSQSGHNTVSWYQQALGQGPQFIFQYYREEENGRGNFPPRFSGLQFPNYSSELNVNALELDDSALYLCASSLTGGPPQETQYFGPGTRLLVL.

The genes are TRBV5-5 and TRBJ1-6, with 7 nucleotides matching TRBD1. After removal of 6 bases from V and 6 bases from J, the junction contained 12 bases not matched to a gene. The CDR3 has 16 residues. Looked up from germline, CDR1 is SGHKS and CDR2 is YYEKEE (reference sequence). The CDR3 DNA sequence: TGTGCCAGCACCGCAGTACTAGGGACAGTTAATTCACCCCTCCACTTT. It yields the protein CASTAVLGTVNSPLHF.

The chain links TRBV30 to TRBJ2-1; the D is unclear. This CDR3 contains 13 residues. Germline CDR1 reads GTSNPN; CDR2 reads SVGIG (reference sequence). V shed 2 bases and J shed 0 bases, with 5 bases lying between them. In DNA form, the CDR3 reads TGTGCCTGGAGTTGGCTCTCCTACAATGAGCAGTTCTTC. Protein: CAWSWLSYNEQFF.

The chain couples TRBV3-1 (or the pseudogene TRBV3-2) to TRBJ2-7; no reliable D call. The germline V gene has CDR1 LGHDT and CDR2 YNNKEL (reference sequence). The CDR3 spans 12 residues. Trimming removed 4 bases from V and 2 bases from J, with 6 bases in between. The CDR3 DNA is TGTGCCAGCAGCCTAAAGCCCTACGAGCAGTACTTC. It is translated as CASSLKPYEQYF.

CDR3 residues: CASSEGLARETQYF. The DNA of the CDR3 is TGCGCCAGCAGCGAGGGACTTGCGCGCGAGACCCAGTACTTC. V is TRBV5-1 and J is TRBJ2-5; tentative D call: TRBD2 (6 bases). This CDR3 contains 14 residues. Germline-derived CDR1 and CDR2 are SGHRS and YFSETQ. The germline V and J ends were trimmed by 4 bases and 5 bases, with 15 bases remaining between them.

This chain uses TRBV4-1 with TRBJ2-3, with TRBD2 matching over 9 bases. V lost 4 bases and J lost 3; bases outside the gene matches: 17. The CDR3 loop spans 19 amino acids. Germline CDR1 and CDR2: MGHRA and YSYEKL. For the CDR3, the DNA is TGCGCCAGCAGCCTGCGGAGGGGCGGGGGGGCCTATGAGACAGATACGCAGTATTTT. Protein product: CASSLRRGGGAYETDTQYF.

The chain is built from TRBV5-4 and TRBJ2-2; 9 positions match TRBD2. The CDR3 sequence is 17 residues long. Germline values: CDR1 SGHNT, CDR2 YYREEE (reference sequence). J was trimmed by 0 bases and V by 4 bases; bases with no gene match: 7. The CDR3 loop is CASSAGSSGANTGELFF. The CDR3 region has the DNA TGTGCCAGCAGCGCTGGCTCTAGCGGGGCGAACACCGGGGAGCTGTTTTTT.

The chain employs TRBV27 and TRBJ1-2, with D maybe TRBD1 (5 bases). The germline CDR1 and CDR2 sequences are MNHEY and SMNVEV (reference sequence). The germline V and J ends were trimmed by 6 bases and 0 bases, with 8 bases remaining between them. The CDR3 contains 13 residues. CDR3: CASRQGPNYGYTF. DNA for the CDR3: TGTGCCAGCAGGCAGGGTCCTAACTATGGCTACACCTTC.

This chain connects TRBV6-2 or TRBV6-3 to TRBJ1-2; D not resolved. CDR1 MNHEY and CDR2 SVGEGT come from the germline V gene. Trimming left V 6 bases short and J 3 bases short, with 14 bases between. This CDR3 has 14 amino acids. The chain's CDR3 is CASSPVGGHYGYTF. CDR3 nucleotide sequence: TGTGCCAGCAGCCCTGTGGGAGGTCACTATGGCTACACCTTC.

The chain combines TRBV7-9 with TRBJ2-5, with D unresolved. The V end was cut by 1 base, the J end by 0 bases, with 18 bases between. The CDR3 contains 18 residues. The germline CDR1 and CDR2 sequences are SEHNR and FQNEAQ (reference sequence). This CDR3 reads CASSLGIVVAKDQETQYF. The CDR3 nucleotides read TGTGCCAGCAGCTTAGGGATCGTAGTAGCAAAGGACCAAGAGACCCAGTACTTC.